These 10 T cell receptor beta chains were all obtained from the same sample, sequenced in a study of blood T cell repertoires in COVID-19. The assay was immunoSEQ multiplex PCR, and TCRdb's table has in-frame clones only and misses some. Of about 51,000 clones listed, approximately 86% are singletons. Material: peripheral blood. The receptors here all came from a man aged 55 to 70 with acute or convalescent COVID-19.

The chain employs TRBV28 and TRBJ2-5; 7 nucleotides match TRBD2. The germline gives CDR1 MDHEN, CDR2 SYDVKM. With V trimmed by 7 bases and J by 1 base, 6 bases remained unmatched. The CDR3 spans 14 residues. CDR3 nucleotide sequence: TGTGCCAGCACCCCTACTAGCGCCCAAGAGACCCAGTACTTC. As protein: CASTPTSAQETQYF.

The rearrangement uses TRBV18 and TRBJ1-2, with D unclear. In germline, CDR1 is KGHSH, CDR2 LQKENI. CDR3 size: 15 residues. V dropped 2 bases and J dropped 3 bases, with 13 bases sitting between them. CDR3 bases: TGTGCCAGCTCACCAGCTTCCGTACGGGACTATGGCTACACCTTC. This encodes CASSPASVRDYGYTF.

J is TRBJ2-7 and V is TRBV5-5; TRBD1 matches at 9 bases. The CDR3 is 15 amino acids. After removal of 4 bases from V and 0 bases from J, the junction contained 5 bases not matched to a gene. Germline loops: CDR1 SGHKS, CDR2 YYEKEE (reference sequence). The CDR3 is CASSLGTGLSYEQYF. CDR3 bases: TGTGCCAGCAGCCTTGGGACAGGGCTCTCCTACGAGCAGTACTTC.

The V gene is TRBV29-1, the J gene TRBJ1-2; D is perhaps TRBD1 (5 bases). Per the germline V gene, CDR1 is SQVTM and CDR2 is ANQGSEA. V lost 4 bases and J lost 5, with 14 bases in between. The CDR3 is 13 residues long. CDR3 amino acids: CSVAQGLPYGYTF. The CDR3 nucleotides are TGCAGCGTTGCTCAGGGACTCCCATATGGCTACACCTTC.

The chain joins TRBV5-1 to TRBJ1-4; 9 bases map to TRBD1. The CDR3 contains 15 residues. The J segment lost 5 bases and the V segment lost 4 bases, leaving 6 bases of the junction unmatched. Germline V gives CDR1 SGHRS, CDR2 YFSETQ. DNA for the CDR3: TGCGCCAGCAGCGACCGGGACAGGGCAAATGAAAAACTGTTTTTT. Its translation is CASSDRDRANEKLFF.

In this sample, this clone turned up once. The DNA for the CDR3 is TGTGCCAGCAGCTCGGGACAGGGCAGGGTAGATACGCAGTATTTT. Its translation: CASSSGQGRVDTQYF. The V gene is TRBV5-4, the J gene TRBJ2-3; 9 nucleotides align to TRBD1. The CDR3 runs 15 residues. Trimming took 3 bases from V and 5 from J; bases not matched to a gene: 7. From germline, CDR1 is SGHNT and CDR2 YYREEE (reference sequence).

The V call is TRBV2, the J call TRBJ2-7, with D perhaps matching TRBD1 (5 bases). CDR1 and CDR2 from the germline V gene are SNHLY and FYNNEI. The CDR3 runs to 13 residues. Trimming pared 6 bases from V and 1 base from J, leaving 10 bases between. The chain's CDR3 is CASRLDTSYEQYF. The CDR3 nucleotides are TGTGCCAGCAGATTGGACACGTCCTACGAGCAGTACTTC. Complete variable domain (other parts from reference TRBV2 and TRBJ2-7): EPEVTQTPSHQVTQMGQEVILRCVPISNHLYFYWYRQILGQKVEFLVSFYNNEISEKSEIFDDQFSVERPDGSNFTLKIRSTKLEDSAMYFCASRLDTSYEQYFGPGTRLTVT.

The chain has TRBV10-2 and TRBJ1-4; D gene ambiguous. The germline gives CDR1 WSHSY, CDR2 SAAADI. This CDR3 is built from 13 residues. V lost 3 bases, J lost 6 bases, and 8 bases lay in between. The CDR3 reads CASSDMEDEKLFF. CDR3 in DNA: TGCGCCAGCAGTGACATGGAGGATGAAAAACTGTTTTTT.

The chain recombines TRBV4-1 with TRBJ2-7, with 14 bases identical to TRBD2. Germline V gene lookup returns CDR1 MGHRA and CDR2 YSYEKL. Trimming took 0 bases from V and 6 from J; bases not matched to a gene: 7. The CDR3 length is 17 residues. The CDR3 nucleotides are TGCGCCAGCAGCCAAGAGGGACTAGCGGGAGCTTTGAGCGAGCAGTACTTC. Its protein product is CASSQEGLAGALSEQYF.

The table lists this clone with a few counts. The chain uses TRBV7-2 and TRBJ2-3; 13 positions match TRBD2. The CDR3 sequence is 18 residues long. V was clipped by 0 bases and J by 4 bases; unmatched bases: 7. In germline, CDR1 is SGHTA, CDR2 FQGNSA. The CDR3 spells CASSLAQTSGGASDTQYF. CDR3 DNA sequence: TGTGCCAGCAGCTTAGCCCAAACTAGCGGGGGGGCCTCAGATACGCAGTATTTT.